The 28 T cell receptor beta chains below were found in one sample sequenced in a study of human T cells and chemical hapten exposure. Time point described: patch test 1, 2 weeks after DPC sensitization. Treatment defined: therapeutic diphenylcyclopropenone sensitization with weekly scalp DPC. TCRdb re-called the RACE reads with MiXCR, one entry per CDR3 protein. Here the sample spans 350,000 or so distinct CDR3 sequences, under 9% being singletons. The sequencing used whole blood, collected in connection with sensitization to the hapten diphenylcyclopropenone (DPC). The receptors here all came from a young woman with alopecia areata. Some clones in this sample may be carry-over from other donors' samples.

The sample holds a few counts of this clonotype. V gene TRBV12-3 or TRBV12-4 combines with J gene TRBJ2-7; D tentatively fits TRBD1 or TRBD2 (5 bases each). The CDR3 has 14 residues. V dropped 3 bases and J dropped 5 bases, with 14 bases sitting between them. CDR3 bases: TGTGCCAGCAGTTTGGCCCCACTGGGGGACGAGCAGTACTTC. Amino acids: CASSLAPLGDEQYF.

This rearrangement joins TRBV25-1 to TRBJ1-1, with 11 nucleotides matching TRBD1. This CDR3 has 14 amino acids. In germline, CDR1 is MGHDK, CDR2 SYGVNS. V trimming: 6 bases; J trimming: 6 bases; junction bases outside the gene matches: 6. The CDR3 DNA sequence: TGTGCCAGCAGCGAAGGGACAGGGGGTGCTGAAGCTTTCTTT. It is translated as CASSEGTGGAEAFF.

This clonotype has ten or more counts. The rearrangement joins TRBV7-2 to TRBJ1-2, with TRBD1 as a possible D gene (5 bases). This CDR3 is 15 amino acids long. Trimming removed 0 bases from V and 0 bases from J, with 8 bases in between. The germline CDR1 and CDR2 sequences are SGHTA and FQGNSA. The CDR3 coding sequence is TGTGCCAGCAGCTTAGCGCCAGGGCCTAACTATGGCTACACCTTC. It specifies CASSLAPGPNYGYTF.

There are many counts of this clonotype. This chain joins TRBV7-2 and TRBJ1-1, with D tentatively TRBD1 (6 bases). The CDR3 sequence is 13 residues long. Trimming left V 0 bases short and J 11 bases short, with 13 bases between. The germline V gene has CDR1 SGHTA and CDR2 FQGNSA. The CDR3, as DNA: TGTGCCAGCAGCTTAGCGGGGGCAGGGGATGCTTTCTTT. Amino acid sequence: CASSLAGAGDAFF.

This clonotype turned up a few times. This chain connects TRBV7-9 to TRBJ1-1; 8 nucleotides line up with TRBD1. Germline V gene sequence: CDR1 SEHNR, CDR2 FQNEAQ (reference sequence). CDR3 length: 12 amino acids. The J segment lost 10 bases and the V segment lost 1 base, leaving 2 bases of the junction unmatched. CDR3 bases: TGTGCCAGCAGCTTAGATGACAGGGGAGCTTTCTTT. It codes for CASSLDDRGAFF.

This clonotype was picked up a small number of times. The J gene is TRBJ1-2, the V gene TRBV29-1, with D possibly matching TRBD1 (5 bases). Looked up from germline, CDR1 is SQVTM and CDR2 is ANQGSEA. Trimming took 3 bases from V and 5 from J, leaving 13 bases between them. This CDR3 has 13 amino acids. The CDR3 is CSVDQGGGYGYTF. The CDR3 DNA reads TGCAGCGTTGACCAGGGTGGGGGATATGGCTACACCTTC.

The chain combines TRBV12-3 or TRBV12-4 with TRBJ1-1; D is perhaps TRBD1 (5 bases). The CDR3 totals 15 residues. V was clipped by 1 base and J by 4 bases, with 13 bases between them. The CDR3 region has the DNA TGTGCCAGCAGTTTAGTCCCCTGGGGGTCCACTGAAGCTTTCTTT. It yields the protein CASSLVPWGSTEAFF.

This clonotype was detected a few times. This rearrangement joins TRBV5-1 to TRBJ1-3, with 8 positions matching TRBD1. V lost 3 bases and J lost 0; bases outside the gene matches: 8. This CDR3 region has 17 residues. Germline CDR1 and CDR2: SGHRS and YFSETQ. This CDR3 is CASSSQGGALSGNTIYF. CDR3 bases: TGCGCCAGCAGCTCACAGGGGGGTGCCCTCTCTGGAAACACCATATATTTT.

This clonotype has at least ten counts. DNA of the CDR3: TGTGCCAGCAGTTACTCGACTAGCGGGTACAATGAGCAGTTCTTC. Amino acid sequence: CASSYSTSGYNEQFF. The rearrangement links TRBV6-2 or TRBV6-3 to TRBJ2-1, with TRBD2 matching over 10 bases. This CDR3 is built from 15 residues. Germline CDR1 reads MNHEY; CDR2 reads SVGEGT. The ends lost 0 bases at V and 4 bases at J; junction bases unmatched: 0.

This clonotype showed up just a few times. The gene calls are TRBV6-4 and TRBJ2-1; 9 bases align to TRBD2. This CDR3 contains 15 residues. Trimming cost V 6 bases and J 3 bases; bases outside gene matches: 6. Germline assignment: CDR1 MRHNA and CDR2 SNTAGT. CDR3 amino acids: CASSPGAGGYNEQFF. The CDR3 nucleotides read TGTGCCAGCAGCCCCGGAGCGGGGGGCTACAATGAGCAGTTCTTC.

This clonotype has more than one count but fewer than ten. The rearrangement joins TRBV19 to TRBJ2-2; no clear D gene. V was trimmed by 4 bases and J by 4 bases, leaving 10 bases between them. Germline V gene lookup returns CDR1 LNHDA and CDR2 SQIVND (reference sequence). The CDR3 covers 14 residues. Written as DNA, the CDR3 is TGTGCCAGTAGTAAAGGATTCTTCACCGGGGAGCTGTTTTTT. Translation: CASSKGFFTGELFF.

This clonotype was picked up many times. The chain employs TRBV18 and TRBJ1-1; D gene ambiguous. CDR3 size: 12 residues. CDR1 KGHSH and CDR2 LQKENI come from the germline V gene. V shed 8 bases and J shed 4 bases, with 11 bases lying between them. This chain's CDR3 is CASSPVGTEAFF. CDR3 coding DNA: TGTGCCAGCAGCCCAGTTGGCACTGAAGCTTTCTTT.

This clonotype came up a few times. The CDR3 bases are TGTGCCAGCAGCTTAAGCCCGGGACCCACAGATACGCAGTATTTT. This sequence encodes CASSLSPGPTDTQYF. The rearrangement uses TRBV7-2 and TRBJ2-3; tentatively, D is TRBD1 or TRBD2 (5 bases each). The V end lost 2 bases, the J end lost 2 bases, and 11 bases lay between the germline ends. Germline CDR1 reads SGHTA; CDR2 reads FQGNSA. There are 15 residues in the CDR3. The full variable domain, with the rest looked up from reference TRBV7-2 and TRBJ2-3, is GAGVSQSPSNKVTEKGKDVELRCDPISGHTALYWYRQSLGQGLEFLIYFQGNSAPDKSGLPSDRFSAERTGGSVSTLTIQRTQQEDSAVYLCASSLSPGPTDTQYFGPGTRLTVL.

In this sample, this clonotype turned up a few times. The chain combines TRBV10-3 with TRBJ1-2; D might be TRBD1 (6 bases). Per the germline V gene, CDR1 is ENHRY and CDR2 is SYGVKD. This CDR3 region has 13 residues. V was trimmed by 4 bases and J by 4 bases, leaving 10 bases between them. CDR3 DNA: TGTGCCATCAGTGGTACAGGGTTCTATGGCTACACCTTC. Its translation is CAISGTGFYGYTF.

This clonotype has more than one count but fewer than ten. The genes are TRBV4-1 and TRBJ2-3; D might be TRBD2 (5 bases). V shed 1 base and J shed 9 bases, with 14 bases lying between them. The germline CDR1 and CDR2 sequences are MGHRA and YSYEKL. This CDR3 spans 14 amino acids. CDR3 nucleotide sequence: TGCGCCAGCAGCCAAGCCGCGAACGGGGTGACGCAGTATTTT. It codes for CASSQAANGVTQYF.

V usage is TRBV7-2 and J usage is TRBJ1-5; no clear D. CDR3 size: 14 residues. V was cut by 5 bases and J by 6 bases, with 14 bases left in between. Germline CDR1 SGHTA, CDR2 FQGNSA. The CDR3 loop is CASSPQEWSQPQHF. CDR3 nucleotides: TGTGCCAGCAGCCCCCAAGAGTGGAGTCAGCCCCAGCATTTT. The whole variable domain, remainder taken from reference TRBV7-2 and TRBJ1-5, is GAGVSQSPSNKVTEKGKDVELRCDPISGHTALYWYRQSLGQGLEFLIYFQGNSAPDKSGLPSDRFSAERTGGSVSTLTIQRTQQEDSAVYLCASSPQEWSQPQHFGDGTRLSIL.

This clonotype came up many times. The CDR3 spells CASRGTGGGYTF. The CDR3 DNA reads as TGTGCCAGCAGAGGGACAGGGGGAGGCTACACCTTC. V gene TRBV12-3 or TRBV12-4 combines with J gene TRBJ1-2; 11 bases map to TRBD1. The CDR3 totals 12 residues. The V gene end was trimmed by 6 bases and the J gene end by 8 bases; junction bases not matched to a gene: 2.

The CDR3, as DNA: TGCGCCAGCAGCCAAGATGGCATGGCCCGCACTGAAGCTTTCTTT. Amino acids: CASSQDGMARTEAFF. The chain recombines TRBV4-3 with TRBJ1-1, with D uncertain. Deletions cut 0 bases from V and 4 bases from J, with 12 bases between. CDR3 length equals 15 residues. Germline lookup yields CDR1 LGHNA and CDR2 YSLEER.

This clonotype came up many times. The chain has TRBV5-1 and TRBJ2-1, with 7 bases aligning to TRBD2. This CDR3 is 15 amino acids long. Germline lookup yields CDR1 SGHRS and CDR2 YFSETQ. V trimming: 4 bases; J trimming: 4 bases; junction bases outside the gene matches: 8. The CDR3 is CASSPGTNEYNEQFF. In DNA form, the CDR3 reads TGCGCCAGCAGCCCTGGGACTAATGAATACAATGAGCAGTTCTTC.

The J gene is TRBJ2-5, the V gene TRBV27, with D possibly TRBD2 on 6 matching bases. In germline, CDR1 is MNHEY, CDR2 SMNVEV (reference sequence). V was shortened by 3 bases and J by 3 bases, with 11 bases between the two germline ends. The CDR3 extends over 14 amino acids. The CDR3 protein is CASSFRRGEETQYF. In DNA, the CDR3 is TGTGCCAGCAGTTTCAGGAGGGGAGAAGAGACCCAGTACTTC.

This clonotype was counted at least ten times. The rearrangement uses TRBV10-3 and TRBJ2-1, with 9 positions matching TRBD1. Trimming at V came to 11 bases and at J to 5 bases, leaving 10 bases not matched to a gene. The V gene's germline CDR1 is ENHRY and CDR2 SYGVKD. The CDR3 is 14 amino acids. CDR3 region: CAVTGTGNDNEQFF. In DNA, the CDR3 is TGTGCCGTCACCGGGACAGGGAACGACAATGAGCAGTTCTTC.

The chain uses TRBV5-4 and TRBJ1-1, with D possibly matching TRBD1 (6 bases). The V and J ends lost 3 bases and 3 bases respectively, with 9 bases between them. Germline CDR1 and CDR2: SGHNT and YYREEE (reference sequence). The CDR3 has 13 residues. The CDR3 region has the DNA TGTGCCAGCAGCTGGGACACAGACACTGAAGCTTTCTTT. Its protein product is CASSWDTDTEAFF.

Many counts were recorded for this clonotype. V and J are TRBV12-3 or TRBV12-4 and TRBJ2-7; no clear D. This CDR3 contains 14 residues. V was clipped by 4 bases and J by 0 bases, with 10 bases between them. The CDR3 DNA reads as TGTGCCAGCAGTTCCGGGTCAGCCTCCTACGAGCAGTACTTC. Its translation is CASSSGSASYEQYF.

This clonotype was picked up a small number of times. This chain joins TRBV13 and TRBJ2-7, with TRBD1 matching over 7 bases. The length of the CDR3 is 15 residues. V shed 1 base, J shed 0 bases, and the junction held 3 bases outside the gene matches. CDR1 PRHDT and CDR2 FYEKMQ come from the germline V gene (reference sequence). The CDR3 nucleotides read TGTGCCAGCAGCTTAGCGGGACAGCCCTCCTACGAGCAGTACTTC. Translation: CASSLAGQPSYEQYF.

This clonotype was seen more than once but under ten times. This chain joins TRBV29-1 and TRBJ1-1; a possible D gene is TRBD1 (6 bases). This CDR3 comprises 15 residues. Trimming stripped 4 bases from V and 1 base from J, with 16 bases between. Per germline, CDR1 SQVTM and CDR2 ANQGSEA. The CDR3 spells CSVARDTEPNTEAFF. The CDR3 nucleotides read TGCAGCGTTGCAAGGGACACGGAACCGAACACTGAAGCTTTCTTT.

The V call is TRBV6-5, the J call TRBJ2-2; 7 bases fit TRBD1. V was clipped by 6 bases and J by 5 bases; unmatched bases: 9. The CDR3 covers 15 residues. Germline CDR1 and CDR2: MNHEY and SVGAGI. The CDR3 DNA is TGTGCCAGCAGAATCCGACAGGGTGGGACCGGGGAGCTGTTTTTT. Protein: CASRIRQGGTGELFF.

The chain recombines TRBV6-5 with TRBJ1-2, with D hard to call. Trimming left V 6 bases short and J 5 bases short, with 13 bases between. CDR3 length equals 13 residues. Germline V gene data show CDR1 as MNHEY and CDR2 as SVGAGI. The CDR3, as DNA: TGTGCCAGCAGCCTTTACAGCGGATATGGCTACACCTTC. Encoded protein: CASSLYSGYGYTF.

CDR3 sequence reads: CASSAGYGNQPQHF. The DNA for the CDR3 is TGTGCCAGCAGTGCTGGTTACGGCAATCAGCCCCAGCATTTT. The V gene is TRBV2, the J gene TRBJ1-5; D is undetermined. The CDR3 totals 14 residues. Germline loops: CDR1 SNHLY, CDR2 FYNNEI. V lost 4 bases and J 2 bases, leaving 9 bases between the germline ends. The entire variable domain, with the rest obtained from reference TRBV2 and TRBJ1-5, is as follows: EPEVTQTPSHQVTQMGQEVILRCVPISNHLYFYWYRQILGQKVEFLVSFYNNEISEKSEIFDDQFSVERPDGSNFTLKIRSTKLEDSAMYFCASSAGYGNQPQHFGDGTRLSIL.